These 11 T cell receptor beta chains came from one sample sequenced in a study of cytomegalovirus exposure and HLA in healthy donors. Method: immunoSEQ multiplex PCR; TCRdb's copy keeps in-frame clones and lacks some. The sample has 250,000 to 300,000 clones; 70% to 90% are singletons. The sample was PBMCs. These receptors all come from a woman aged 18 to 35 in good health and CMV-seronegative.

The genes are TRBV6-5 and TRBJ1-2; D gene unclear. The CDR3 consists of 13 residues. Trimming took off 2 bases at V and 4 bases at J, with 8 bases between the two ends. Germline values: CDR1 MNHEY, CDR2 SVGAGI. In DNA, the CDR3 is TGTGCCAGCAGTTACGCGGGCTTCTATGGCTACACCTTC. Translation: CASSYAGFYGYTF.

The rearrangement links TRBV28 to TRBJ1-5; no clear D gene. Deletions cut 6 bases from V and 3 bases from J, with 6 bases between. This CDR3 has 12 residues. Germline loops: CDR1 MDHEN, CDR2 SYDVKM. The CDR3 region has the DNA TGTGCCAGCAGGAGCCCCAATCAGCCCCAGCATTTT. Its translation is CASRSPNQPQHF.

This rearrangement joins TRBV19 to TRBJ2-1; TRBD1 aligns across 8 bases. Germline V lookup: CDR1 LNHDA, CDR2 SQIVND (reference sequence). The ends lost 7 bases at V and 0 bases at J; junction bases unmatched: 5. The CDR3 runs 15 residues. CDR3 in amino acids: CASTSDRGSYNEQFF. CDR3 in DNA: TGTGCCAGTACCTCCGACAGGGGCTCCTACAATGAGCAGTTCTTC.

This clone was seen once. The V call is TRBV30, the J call TRBJ1-5; TRBD1 is a possible D gene (5 bases). The CDR3 covers 10 residues. Germline V gene lookup returns CDR1 GTSNPN and CDR2 SVGIG (reference sequence). Trimming removed 8 bases from V and 9 bases from J, with 11 bases in between. The CDR3 DNA follows: TGTGCCCCATGGGGCGGGCCCCAGCATTTT. As protein: CAPWGGPQHF.

The CDR3, as DNA: TGCGCCAGCAGCCCCGCCGAGTTGGGGCTGGGTGAGCAGTTCTTC. The encoded protein is CASSPAELGLGEQFF. This chain uses TRBV5-1 with TRBJ2-1; perhaps TRBD1 as D (5 bases). The CDR3 extends over 15 amino acids. Germline CDR1 reads SGHRS; CDR2 reads YFSETQ. Trimming cost V 4 bases and J 9 bases, with 20 bases left between them.

The genes are TRBV4-1 and TRBJ2-7; possible D gene TRBD2, 5 bases. CDR1 and CDR2 (germline): MGHRA, YSYEKL. CDR3 length equals 13 residues. V was pared by 8 bases and J by 3 bases, with 14 bases between. As DNA, the CDR3 is TGCGCCAGCTCCCCACGAGAGGGCTACGAGCAGTACTTC. It translates to CASSPREGYEQYF.

This clone showed up just once. CDR3 amino acids: CASSMGLDGGEQYF. In nucleotides, the CDR3 is TGCGCCAGCAGCATGGGACTAGACGGAGGCGAGCAGTACTTC. V gene TRBV5-1 combines with J gene TRBJ2-7; 8 bases are shared with TRBD2. Germline lookup yields CDR1 SGHRS and CDR2 YFSETQ. Trimming took 4 bases from V and 6 from J; bases not matched to a gene: 9. The CDR3 has 14 residues.

This clone was picked up a small number of times. V is TRBV19 and J is TRBJ2-4; TRBD1 matches at 9 bases. The CDR3 sequence is 14 residues long. V dropped 7 bases and J dropped 3; count of bases not matched to a gene: 4. CDR1 LNHDA and CDR2 SQIVND come from the germline V gene (reference sequence). The CDR3 DNA is TGTGCCAGTACCCGGGACAGGGACAAAAACATTCAGTACTTC. It encodes CASTRDRDKNIQYF.

The chain employs TRBV4-1 and TRBJ2-7; 14 bases are shared with TRBD2. The CDR3 is 16 amino acids. J lost 4 bases, V lost 4 bases, and 6 bases had no gene match. In germline, CDR1 is MGHRA, CDR2 YSYEKL. The CDR3 DNA sequence: TGCGCCAGCAGCCCTGGGACTAGCGGGAGATCGTACGAGCAGTACTTC. This codes for CASSPGTSGRSYEQYF.

The chain couples TRBV5-1 to TRBJ2-5, with 11 bases aligning to TRBD2. In germline, CDR1 is SGHRS, CDR2 YFSETQ. Trimming removed 6 bases from V and 4 bases from J; junction bases left unmatched: 5. The CDR3 loop spans 14 amino acids. The CDR3 loop reads CASTAGLAGETQYF. The CDR3 DNA follows: TGCGCCAGCACCGCAGGACTAGCGGGAGAGACCCAGTACTTC.

This sequence joins TRBV29-1 and TRBJ2-7; a possible D gene is TRBD2 (5 bases). This CDR3 has 14 amino acids. Germline values: CDR1 SQVTM, CDR2 ANQGSEA. V dropped 4 bases and J dropped 1 base, with 14 bases sitting between them. CDR3 DNA sequence: TGCAGCGTTGCGCCTCCGGACTCATCCTACGAGCAGTACTTC. It encodes CSVAPPDSSYEQYF.